The 8 T cell receptor gamma chains below all came from one sample that was sequenced in a study of gamma delta lymphoproliferative disorders and STAT genes. Genomic DNA from isolated PBMCs served as the sequencing template. TCRdb used CATT to re-call clones from the multiplex PCR reads. Altogether about 1,500 gamma-chain clones are present, 9.9% being singletons, with the ten largest covering around 25%. The sample comprised blood. Source of these receptors: a human donor in good health.

Judged by abundance, this clone is medium-sized. The V call is TRGV2, the J call TRGJ1 or TRGJ2. Here the J gene was assigned by germline matching of the DNA, as TCRdb has none. The V and J ends lost 0 bases and 6 bases, in that order; junction bases with no gene match: 11. The CDR3 is 15 residues long. Germline loops: CDR1 EGSNGY, CDR2 YDSYNSKV. The CDR3 nucleotides read TGTGCCACCTGGGACGGGCCCGGTGGGGGTTATAAGAAACTCTTT. It codes for CATWDGPGGGYKKLF.

This clone is medium-sized. V gene TRGV10 combines with J gene TRGJ1 or TRGJ2. Germline matching of the DNA provided the J gene here, since TCRdb leaves it blank. TRGV10 falls under the ORF class, with uncertain function. The junction had 5 bases not matched to a gene; V was cut back by 7 bases and J by 4 bases. The CDR3 spans 12 residues. Here the CDR3 DNA reads TGTGCTGCGTGGTCTCGCTATTATAAGAAACTCTTT. Its protein is CAAWSRYYKKLF.

In this sample, this clone is medium-sized. The CDR3 is CATWDRGVSEKLF. The CDR3 DNA is TGTGCCACCTGGGACCGAGGGGTAAGCGAGAAACTCTTT. V usage is TRGV3 and J usage is TRGJ1 or TRGJ2. Here the J gene came from matching the DNA to germline, since TCRdb omits it. The junction had 13 bases not matched to a gene; V was cut back by 3 bases and J by 11 bases. CDR1 and CDR2 from the germline V gene are VTNTFY and YDVSTARD (reference sequence). There are 13 residues in the CDR3.

In its sample, this clone is medium-sized. This rearrangement joins TRGV5 to TRGJ1 or TRGJ2. The J gene, not given by TCRdb, was assigned here from a germline match of the nucleotide sequence. Per germline, CDR1 VINAFY and CDR2 YDVSNSKD. V lost 2 bases, J lost 12 bases, and 4 bases stayed unmatched. The CDR3 extends over 10 amino acids. CDR3 protein: CATWDKGKLF. CDR3 coding DNA: TGTGCCACCTGGGACAAGGGGAAACTCTTT.

This clone was detected once. V and J are TRGV5 and TRGJ1 or TRGJ2. Assignment of the J gene here rests on matching the DNA to germline, because TCRdb gives none. V lost 0 bases to trimming and J lost 9 bases; unmatched junction nucleotides: 8. Germline lookup yields CDR1 VINAFY and CDR2 YDVSNSKD. The CDR3 spans 13 residues. As DNA, the CDR3 is TGTGCCACCTGGGACAGGCATAGGATTAAGAAACTCTTT. Residues: CATWDRHRIKKLF.

By sample fraction, this clone is large. The rearrangement uses TRGV8 and TRGJ1 or TRGJ2. Since TCRdb gives no J gene, matching the DNA to germline was used here to assign it. The CDR3 is 10 amino acids. CDR1 is VENAVY and CDR2 is YDSYNSRV in the germline V gene. The V gene end was trimmed by 3 bases and the J gene end by 12 bases; junction bases not matched to a gene: 5. CDR3 residues: CATWDLRKLF. The CDR3 region has the DNA TGTGCCACCTGGGATTTGCGGAAACTCTTT.

Relative to its sample, this clone is medium-sized. J is TRGJ1 or TRGJ2 and V is TRGV11. The J gene, left out of TCRdb, was set here by checking the DNA against germline. TRGV11 is identified as an open reading frame with a role that is uncertain. The CDR3 runs 16 residues. After removal of 4 bases from V and 3 bases from J, the junction contained 12 bases not matched to a gene. CDR3 coding DNA: TGTGCCTGCTGGATTAGACAGCGAGGCGTTTATTATAAGAAACTCTTT. As protein: CACWIRQRGVYYKKLF.

In its sample, this clone was seen a few times. The V and J genes are TRGV3 and TRGJ1 or TRGJ2. The J gene, not given by TCRdb, was assigned here from a germline match of the nucleotide sequence. The V segment lost 4 bases and the J segment 8 bases; nucleotides outside the gene matches: 2. CDR3 size: 10 residues. Germline assignment: CDR1 VTNTFY and CDR2 YDVSTARD (reference sequence). The CDR3 sequence: CATWENKKLF. The CDR3 DNA reads TGTGCCACCTGGGAAAATAAGAAACTCTTT.